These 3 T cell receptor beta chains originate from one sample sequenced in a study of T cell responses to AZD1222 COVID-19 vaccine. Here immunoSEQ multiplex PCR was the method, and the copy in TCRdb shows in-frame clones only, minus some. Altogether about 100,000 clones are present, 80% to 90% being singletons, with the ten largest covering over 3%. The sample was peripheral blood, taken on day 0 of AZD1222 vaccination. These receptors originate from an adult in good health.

The CDR3 nucleotides are TGTGCCACCACGGTTCGGAGGGACACTGAAGCTTTCTTT. Its protein product is CATTVRRDTEAFF. The chain employs TRBV19 and TRBJ1-1, with D unclear. Germline lookup yields CDR1 LNHDA and CDR2 SQIVND (reference sequence). The V end was cut by 10 bases, the J end by 3 bases, with 15 bases between. The CDR3 has 13 amino acids.

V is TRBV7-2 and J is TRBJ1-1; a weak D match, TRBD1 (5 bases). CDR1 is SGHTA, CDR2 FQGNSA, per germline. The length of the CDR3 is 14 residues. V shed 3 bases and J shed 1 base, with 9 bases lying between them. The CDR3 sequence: CASSFRQTNTEAFF. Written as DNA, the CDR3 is TGTGCCAGCAGCTTTAGACAGACGAACACTGAAGCTTTCTTT.

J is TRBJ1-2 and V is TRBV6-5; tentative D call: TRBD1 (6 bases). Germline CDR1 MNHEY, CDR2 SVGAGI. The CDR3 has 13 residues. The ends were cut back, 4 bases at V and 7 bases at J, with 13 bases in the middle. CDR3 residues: CASSSLQGTGYTF. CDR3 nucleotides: TGTGCCAGCAGTTCGTTACAGGGTACTGGCTACACCTTC.